The 5 T cell receptor beta chains listed next were all sequenced from one sample in a study of CD8+ T cells in alopecia areata (dated by TCRdb to the late 2010s). The library came from the immunoSEQ multiplex PCR assay. RNA was extracted from all samples and reverse transcribed into cDNA as template for TCR sequencing. The table was pulled from immuneACCESS by TCRdb, which kept in-frame rearrangements only. Such tables lose some clones; where checked, under half of the loss comes from unresolved V genes, and the rest has no known cause. In all, the sample holds some 130,000 clones, and 58% of those were seen once. The top ten constitute 5% to 7% of the sample. The time point label here, explained by the study, means: baseline before oral tofacitinib. The starting material was CD4+ T cells sorted from blood, obtained at week 0. The receptor source for this set is a human donor with alopecia areata.

The chain joins TRBV19 to TRBJ1-2; 10 bases match TRBD1. With 4 bases clipped from V and 4 bases from J, the junction kept 6 bases outside the gene matches. The CDR3 loop spans 15 amino acids. The germline CDR1 and CDR2 sequences are LNHDA and SQIVND (reference sequence). The CDR3 DNA is TGTGCCAGTAGTACCGGGACAGGGGAAGGCTATGGCTACACCTTC. Amino acid sequence: CASSTGTGEGYGYTF.

The CDR3 region is CASSLGGGPQFF. DNA of the CDR3: TGTGCCAGCAGCTTAGGAGGGGGCCCGCAGTTCTTC. The J gene is TRBJ2-1, the V gene TRBV11-1; 7 bases fit TRBD1. CDR3 size: 12 residues. From germline, CDR1 is SGHAT and CDR2 FQDESV (reference sequence). The V and J ends lost 1 base and 12 bases, in that order; junction bases with no gene match: 3.

This clone was counted between two and nine times. V is TRBV4-1 and J is TRBJ2-2; 11 bases match TRBD2. Germline CDR1 reads MGHRA; CDR2 reads YSYEKL. The junction had 3 bases not matched to a gene; V was cut back by 5 bases and J by 4 bases. This CDR3 is 15 amino acids long. The CDR3, as DNA: TGCGCCAGCAGCAAACTAGCGGGGGTCACCGGGGAGCTGTTTTTT. It encodes CASSKLAGVTGELFF.

The V gene is TRBV15, the J gene TRBJ2-5; perhaps D is TRBD1 or TRBD2 (5 bases each). The CDR3 is made up of 15 amino acids. Germline V lookup: CDR1 LNHNV, CDR2 YYDKDF (reference sequence). Trimming stripped 1 base from V and 0 bases from J, with 9 bases between. This CDR3 is CATSRVGEHQETQYF. DNA for the CDR3: TGTGCCACCAGCAGAGTGGGGGAACACCAAGAGACCCAGTACTTC.

To note about this clone: One end of the junction fails to match germline, which may point to a read error. The chain recombines TRBV4-3 with TRBJ2-1, with D tentatively TRBD1 (7 bases). CDR1 is LGHNA, CDR2 YSLEER, per germline. The CDR3 covers 15 residues. CDR3 DNA: TGCGCCAGCAGCCAAGGGGGACAGCCGCGACGGGGGAAGGTCTTC. Translation gives CASSQGGQPRRGKVF.